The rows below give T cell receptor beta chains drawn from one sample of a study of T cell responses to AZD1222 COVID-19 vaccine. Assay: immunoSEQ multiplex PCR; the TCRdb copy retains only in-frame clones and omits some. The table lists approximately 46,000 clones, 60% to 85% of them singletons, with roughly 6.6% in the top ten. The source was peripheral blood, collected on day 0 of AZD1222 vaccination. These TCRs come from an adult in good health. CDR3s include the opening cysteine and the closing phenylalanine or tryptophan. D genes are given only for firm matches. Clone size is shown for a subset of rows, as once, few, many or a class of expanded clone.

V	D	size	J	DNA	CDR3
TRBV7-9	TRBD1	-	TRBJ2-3	TGTGCCAGCAGCCCGGGACAGGGGTTGGCAGATACGCAGTATTTT	CASSPGQGLADTQYF
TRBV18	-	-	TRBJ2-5	TGTGCCAGCTCACCCGGGGACCAAGAGACCCAGTACTTC	CASSPGDQETQYF
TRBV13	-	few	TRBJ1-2	TGTGCCAGCAGCTTAACAGGCGGACGTGCCTACTATGGCTACACCTTC	CASSLTGGRAYYGYTF
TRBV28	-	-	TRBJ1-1	TGTGCCAGCAGTTCGGGGGCAAGATTAAACGATGAAGCTTTCTTT	CASSSGARLNDEAFF
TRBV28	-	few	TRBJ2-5	TGTGCCAGCAGTTCAAGAGGGCGGGAGACCCAGTACTTC	CASSSRGRETQYF
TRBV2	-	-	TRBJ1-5	TGTGCCAGCAACAGGTTAGATCAGCCCCAGCATTTT	CASNRLDQPQHF
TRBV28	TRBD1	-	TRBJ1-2	TGTGCCAGCAACACTCAACAGGGGGCTAACTATGGCTACACCTTC	CASNTQQGANYGYTF
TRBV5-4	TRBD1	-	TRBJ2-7	TGTGCCAGCAGCTACGGACAGGGCGCCTACGAGCAGTACTTC	CASSYGQGAYEQYF
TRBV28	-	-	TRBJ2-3	TGTGCCAGCAGTTTCCAGGGGAGACGCACAGATACGCAGTATTTT	CASSFQGRRTDTQYF
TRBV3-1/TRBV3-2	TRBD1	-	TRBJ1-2	TGTGCCAGCAGCCAAATCGGGACAGGGAAATATGGCTACACCTTC	CASSQIGTGKYGYTF
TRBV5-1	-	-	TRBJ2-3	TGCGCCAGCACGTTGGCGGGATTTCCAGATACGCAGTATTTT	CASTLAGFPDTQYF
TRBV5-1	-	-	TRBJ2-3	TGCGCCAGCAGCTTGCTGGCGGGGACAGATACGCAGTATTTT	CASSLLAGTDTQYF
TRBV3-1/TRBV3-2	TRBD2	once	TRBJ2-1	TGTGCCAGCAGCCAAGGTAGCGGGAGGGCCAAGAACAATGAGCAGTTCTTC	CASSQGSGRAKNNEQFF
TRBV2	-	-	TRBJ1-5	TGTGCCAGAAGACAGGTCCGGAACAATCAGCCCCAGCATTTT	CARRQVRNNQPQHF
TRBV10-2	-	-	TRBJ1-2	TGCGCCAGCAGTGAGATTAGGGTACTTAACTATGGCTACACCTTC	CASSEIRVLNYGYTF
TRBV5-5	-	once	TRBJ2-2	TGTGCCAGCAGCTTTGGGCTGAACACCGGGGAGCTGTTTTTT	CASSFGLNTGELFF
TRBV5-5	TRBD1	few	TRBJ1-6	TGTGCCAGCAGCGTGGGACAGATTTCACCCCTCCACTTT	CASSVGQISPLHF
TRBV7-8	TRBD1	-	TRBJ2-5	TGTGCCAGCAGCATGGGGACAGGACTACAAGAGACCCAGTACTTC	CASSMGTGLQETQYF
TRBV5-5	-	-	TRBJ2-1	TGTGCCAGCAGCTCCTTAGGGGGTGAGGGTGAGCAGTTCTTC	CASSSLGGEGEQFF
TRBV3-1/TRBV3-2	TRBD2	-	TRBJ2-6	TGTGCCAGCAGCCCCGGGGGGGGTTTAGCCTCTGGGGCCAACGTCCTGACTTTC	CASSPGGGLASGANVLTF
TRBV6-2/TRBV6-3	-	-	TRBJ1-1	TGTGCCAGCAGTTCCAACACGGGTGGAACTGAAGCTTTCTTT	CASSSNTGGTEAFF
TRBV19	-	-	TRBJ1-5	TGTGCCAGTAGTAATCTCGTCGAGCAGCCCCAGCATTTT	CASSNLVEQPQHF
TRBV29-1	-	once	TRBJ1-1	TGCAGCGTCCAGGGAAGGGGACCTGCTTTCTTT	CSVQGRGPAFF
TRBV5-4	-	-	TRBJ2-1	TGTGCCAGCAGCTTGGCGCCAGCGGGCTACAATGAGCAGTTCTTC	CASSLAPAGYNEQFF
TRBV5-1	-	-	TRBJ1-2	TGCGCCAGCAGCTTGGGCCAGGAGAACTATGGCTACACCTTC	CASSLGQENYGYTF
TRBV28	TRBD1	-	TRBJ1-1	TGTGCCAGCAGTCCGACAGGGGGGAACACTGAAGCTTTCTTT	CASSPTGGNTEAFF
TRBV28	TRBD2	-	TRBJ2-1	TGTGCCAGCAGTCGTCTGGCGGGGGGATACAATGAGCAGTTCTTC	CASSRLAGGYNEQFF
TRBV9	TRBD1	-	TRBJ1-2	TGTGCCAGCAGCGGCCGGGAGACAGGGACAACCTATGGCTACACCTTC	CASSGRETGTTYGYTF
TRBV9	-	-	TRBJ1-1	TGTGCCAGCAGCGTAGACTATTATAACGCTGAAGCTTTCTTT	CASSVDYYNAEAFF
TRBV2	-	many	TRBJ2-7	TGTGCCAGCAGTGATGGCGGGGTGGCCCCTGGGGAGCAGTACTTC	CASSDGGVAPGEQYF
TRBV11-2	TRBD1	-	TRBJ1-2	TGTGCCAGCAGCTTTGACAGGGGGGGGGATGGCTACACCTTC	CASSFDRGGDGYTF
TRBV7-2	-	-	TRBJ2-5	TGTGCCAGCGCTAGGGCGGGCACCCCGGGGACCCAGTACTTC	CASARAGTPGTQYF
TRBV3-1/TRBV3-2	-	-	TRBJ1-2	TGTGCCAGCAGCCAACAGGGGAACTATGGCTACACCTTC	CASSQQGNYGYTF
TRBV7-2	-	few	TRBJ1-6	TGTGCCAGCAGCACCTACGGACAGAGCTCCTATAATTCACCCCTCCACTTT	CASSTYGQSSYNSPLHF
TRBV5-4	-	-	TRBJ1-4	TGTGCCAGCAGCTTGGGAGGTAGGACAGATGAAAAACTGTTTTTT	CASSLGGRTDEKLFF
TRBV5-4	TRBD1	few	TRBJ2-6	TGTGCCAGCACCTTGGGACAGGGGGTGGGCTCTGGGGCCAACGTCCTGACTTTC	CASTLGQGVGSGANVLTF
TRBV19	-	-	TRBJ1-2	TGTGCCAGTACTTTGCGGGGGGCGCGGTATGGCTACACCTTC	CASTLRGARYGYTF
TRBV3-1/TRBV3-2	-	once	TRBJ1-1	TGTGCCAGCAGCAGCCAACTTGAGAACACTGAAGCTTTCTTT	CASSSQLENTEAFF
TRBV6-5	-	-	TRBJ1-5	TGTGCCAGCTCAGGGGCAGACAATCAGCCCCAGCATTTT	CASSGADNQPQHF
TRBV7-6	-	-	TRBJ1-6	TGTGCCAGCAGCCCCGGAGTATTCGGGGGAAATTCACCCCTCCACTTT	CASSPGVFGGNSPLHF
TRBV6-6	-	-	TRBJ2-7	TGTGCCAGCAGTCCCCCTGCGATGGTTGGGGAGGAGCAGTACTTC	CASSPPAMVGEEQYF
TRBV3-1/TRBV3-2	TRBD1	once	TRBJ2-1	TGTGCCAGCAGCCCTTGGACAGGGGAGAATGAGCAGTTCTTC	CASSPWTGENEQFF
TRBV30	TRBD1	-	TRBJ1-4	TGTGCCTGGAGTGCCGGGACAGTGGATGAAAAACTGTTTTTT	CAWSAGTVDEKLFF
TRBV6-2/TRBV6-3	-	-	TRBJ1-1	TGTGCCAGCAGTCGATTCCAGGGCTTGGTGAACACTGAAGCTTTCTTT	CASSRFQGLVNTEAFF
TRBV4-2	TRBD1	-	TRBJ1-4	TGTGCCAGCAGCCAATCCGGACAGGGGCAGAATGAAAAACTGTTTTTT	CASSQSGQGQNEKLFF
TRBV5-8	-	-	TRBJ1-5	TGTGCCAGCAGCTTATCCCAGCCCCAGCATTTT	CASSLSQPQHF
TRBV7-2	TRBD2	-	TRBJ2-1	TGTGCCAGCAGCATAACTAGCGGGAGGGCCCCTAATGAGCAGTTCTTC	CASSITSGRAPNEQFF
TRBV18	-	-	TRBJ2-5	TGTGCCAGCTCACCACCGGGACAACCCGGAGAGACCCAGTACTTC	CASSPPGQPGETQYF
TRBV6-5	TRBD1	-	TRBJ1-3	TGTGCCAGCAGTTACTCGCGGGACAGGGAGAACACCATATATTTT	CASSYSRDRENTIYF
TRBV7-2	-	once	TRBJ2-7	TGTGCCAGCAGTTCAACCGCGACAGCGTTCTACGAGCAGTACTTC	CASSSTATAFYEQYF
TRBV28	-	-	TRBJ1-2	TGTGCCAGCAGTTCCCTCTCTAACACCTACCTCTATGGCTACACCTTC	CASSSLSNTYLYGYTF
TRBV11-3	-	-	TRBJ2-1	TGTGCCAGCAGCGGAGGGGGCCAGCAGTTCTTC	CASSGGGQQFF